What follows are 31 T cell receptor beta chains derived from one specimen sequenced in a study of CD8+ T cells in alopecia areata. TCR sequencing used cDNA made by reverse transcription of extracted RNA. The table came from immunoSEQ multiplex PCR; TCRdb's copy has only in-frame clones and leaves some out. The data show about 180,000 clones, with approximately 59% seen just once and about 15% held by the top ten. The material was CD4+ T cells sorted from blood, obtained at week 0. The receptors derive from a human donor with alopecia areata.

This clone has only a few counts. The chain is built from TRBV29-1 and TRBJ2-2; D possibly corresponds to TRBD1 (6 bases). V lost 6 bases and J 0 bases, leaving 11 bases between the germline ends. There are 14 residues in the CDR3. Per germline, CDR1 SQVTM and CDR2 ANQGSEA. CDR3 loop: CSVGADTNTGELFF. The CDR3 bases are TGCAGCGTGGGGGCGGACACGAACACCGGGGAGCTGTTTTTT.

This clone has a handful of counts. The chain recombines TRBV29-1 with TRBJ1-5, with D possibly being TRBD1 (5 bases). CDR1 is SQVTM and CDR2 is ANQGSEA in the germline V gene. Deletions cut 4 bases from V and 0 bases from J, with 10 bases between. The CDR3 is made up of 14 amino acids. CDR3: CSVGGDSSNQPQHF. CDR3 in DNA: TGCAGCGTTGGGGGTGACAGTAGCAATCAGCCCCAGCATTTT.

V and J are TRBV6-1 and TRBJ1-5, with TRBD1 as a possible D gene (5 bases). Germline V gives CDR1 MNHNS, CDR2 SASEGT. Trimming took off 4 bases at V and 6 bases at J, with 10 bases between the two ends. The CDR3 totals 13 residues. The CDR3 sequence is CASSAQGGQPQHF. As DNA, the CDR3 is TGTGCCAGCAGTGCCCAGGGTGGTCAGCCCCAGCATTTT.

The genes are TRBV6-5 and TRBJ2-3; TRBD2 matches 8 bases. This CDR3 spans 14 amino acids. Per germline, CDR1 MNHEY and CDR2 SVGAGI. Trimming cost V 5 bases and J 5 bases; bases outside gene matches: 6. The CDR3 here is CASSPGGPEDTQYF. CDR3 bases: TGTGCCAGCAGTCCGGGGGGGCCCGAAGATACGCAGTATTTT.

This clone has just a few counts. J is TRBJ2-5 and V is TRBV29-1; perhaps TRBD1 as D (6 bases). Germline V gene sequence: CDR1 SQVTM, CDR2 ANQGSEA. CDR3 length: 14 residues. Trimming removed 5 bases at V and 5 bases at J, with 18 bases between. CDR3 sequence (DNA): TGCAGCGTTCGGTCACCCCGCAGGGGTGAGACCCAGTACTTC. Residues: CSVRSPRRGETQYF.

This clone was seen more than once but under ten times. This rearrangement joins TRBV6-5 to TRBJ2-3, with 7 bases identical to TRBD2. Germline CDR1 is MNHEY and CDR2 is SVGAGI. This CDR3 comprises 14 residues. V lost 2 bases to trimming and J lost 3 bases; unmatched junction nucleotides: 2. The CDR3 DNA is TGTGCCAGCAGTTACCGGGGAGGGACAGATACGCAGTATTTT. The encoded protein is CASSYRGGTDTQYF.

The chain couples TRBV15 to TRBJ2-5, with D perhaps matching TRBD2 (6 bases). The germline V gene encodes CDR1 LNHNV and CDR2 YYDKDF (reference sequence). Trimming took 0 bases from V and 4 from J, leaving 12 bases between them. The CDR3 is 15 amino acids. CDR3 sequence reads: CATSRDGGGGETQYF. The CDR3 coding sequence is TGTGCCACCAGCAGAGATGGGGGAGGTGGAGAGACCCAGTACTTC.

J is TRBJ2-1 and V is TRBV7-9; 9 positions match TRBD1. V lost 5 bases, J lost 8 bases, and 19 bases stayed unmatched. The CDR3 totals 18 residues. Germline loops: CDR1 SEHNR, CDR2 FQNEAQ (reference sequence). CDR3 nucleotides: TGTGCCAGCAGCCCAGGTTCCGGGACAGGGACCCCCAGCGATGAGCAGTTCTTC. Protein: CASSPGSGTGTPSDEQFF.

The chain employs TRBV30 and TRBJ2-1, with no clear D. V was trimmed by 1 base and J by 7 bases, leaving 20 bases between them. This CDR3 comprises 16 residues. Germline V gives CDR1 GTSNPN, CDR2 SVGIG (reference sequence). The CDR3: CAWSAVGGLLGNEQFF. In nucleotides, the CDR3 is TGTGCCTGGAGTGCAGTGGGCGGTTTATTAGGGAATGAGCAGTTCTTC.

J is TRBJ2-5 and V is TRBV15, with 7 positions matching TRBD2. This CDR3 has 14 residues. V lost 1 base and J lost 5; bases outside the gene matches: 4. In germline, CDR1 is LNHNV, CDR2 YYDKDF (reference sequence). In DNA form, the CDR3 reads TGTGCCACCAGCAGAGGGGGGAGGGTGGAGACCCAGTACTTC. Translation: CATSRGGRVETQYF.

The V call is TRBV10-3, the J call TRBJ2-2, with unresolved D. The CDR3 is 11 residues long. The V gene lost 3 bases and the J gene lost 5 bases, with 1 base spanning the gap. Germline assignment: CDR1 ENHRY and CDR2 SYGVKD. CDR3 region: CAISETGELFF. The DNA of the CDR3 is TGTGCCATCAGTGAAACCGGGGAGCTGTTTTTT.

The chain joins TRBV6-1 to TRBJ2-7; TRBD1 matches at 7 bases. This CDR3 comprises 18 residues. CDR1 is MNHNS and CDR2 is SASEGT in the germline V gene. The V segment lost 3 bases and the J segment 2 bases; nucleotides outside the gene matches: 16. In DNA form, the CDR3 reads TGTGCCAGCAGTGAGCATACAAACCGGGACAGAGGTACCTACGAGCAGTACTTC. The encoded protein is CASSEHTNRDRGTYEQYF.

This clone was seen more than once but under ten times. This chain connects TRBV11-2 to TRBJ2-7; weak D call: TRBD2 (5 bases). The length of the CDR3 is 15 residues. The germline V gene encodes CDR1 SGHAT and CDR2 FQNNGV. V was clipped by 3 bases and J by 0 bases, with 12 bases between them. CDR3 region: CASSFEGPSSYEQYF. DNA for the CDR3: TGTGCCAGCAGCTTTGAGGGCCCCAGCTCCTACGAGCAGTACTTC.

The V gene is TRBV4-2, the J gene TRBJ2-5, with 8 bases that match TRBD2. Germline lookup yields CDR1 LGHNA and CDR2 YNFKEQ. J lost 5 bases, V lost 0 bases, and 20 bases had no gene match. CDR3 length equals 20 residues. The CDR3 region is CASSQDGLAGGATSGETQYF. The CDR3 region has the DNA TGTGCCAGCAGCCAAGATGGACTAGCCGGAGGTGCGACCAGCGGTGAGACCCAGTACTTC.

The chain is built from TRBV30 and TRBJ1-2, with D unclear. V dropped 0 bases and J dropped 5 bases, with 13 bases sitting between them. The CDR3 has 14 residues. Germline V gene data show CDR1 as GTSNPN and CDR2 as SVGIG (reference sequence). DNA of the CDR3: TGTGCCTGGAGTGTACTGGTCCAGCAATATGGCTACACCTTC. Translation: CAWSVLVQQYGYTF. Together with reference TRBV30 and TRBJ1-2, the CDR3 gives the full variable domain: SQTIHQWPATLVQPVGSPLSLECTVEGTSNPNLYWYRQAAGRGLQLLFYSVGIGQISSEVPQNLSASRPQDRQFILSSKKLLLSDSGFYLCAWSVLVQQYGYTFGSGTRLTVV.

J is TRBJ2-3 and V is TRBV9; 13 bases map to TRBD2. Germline V CDR1 and CDR2: SGDLS, YYNGEE. The length of the CDR3 is 17 residues. Trimming took 3 bases from V and 2 from J; bases not matched to a gene: 6. CDR3 DNA sequence: TGTGCCAGCAGCGCGGGACTAGCGGGGTTTTACACAGATACGCAGTATTTT. Its translation is CASSAGLAGFYTDTQYF.

The V and J genes are TRBV27 and TRBJ1-1; D is perhaps TRBD1 (5 bases). The CDR3 is 11 amino acids. V was clipped by 3 bases and J by 9 bases, with 8 bases between them. Germline V gene sequence: CDR1 MNHEY, CDR2 SMNVEV (reference sequence). Here the CDR3 DNA reads TGTGCCAGCAGTTTGGGACTGCAAGCTTTCTTT. Translated: CASSLGLQAFF.

The J gene is TRBJ2-1, the V gene TRBV7-9; TRBD2 might be the D (5 bases). This CDR3 is 12 amino acids long. Between the trimmed V and J ends, which lost 8 bases and 7 bases, there was a span of 12 bases. The germline V gene has CDR1 SEHNR and CDR2 FQNEAQ (reference sequence). DNA of the CDR3: TGTGCCAGCCGGGGTGGGCATAATGAGCAGTTCTTC. It specifies CASRGGHNEQFF.

The chain combines TRBV7-3 with TRBJ1-1, with D possibly matching TRBD1 (5 bases). The ends were cut back, 6 bases at V and 3 bases at J, with 11 bases in the middle. Germline values: CDR1 SGHTA, CDR2 FQGTGA. The CDR3 length is 13 residues. For the CDR3, the DNA is TGTGCCAGCAGTCAAGGCAGGGACACTGAAGCTTTCTTT. As protein: CASSQGRDTEAFF. The complete variable domain, with remaining parts taken from reference TRBV7-3 and TRBJ1-1, reads GAGVSQTPSNKVTEKGKYVELRCDPISGHTALYWYRQSLGQGPEFLIYFQGTGAADDSGLPNDRFFAVRPEGSVSTLKIQRTERGDSAVYLCASSQGRDTEAFFGQGTRLTVV.

This clone occurred a few times. The rearrangement joins TRBV7-8 to TRBJ2-7, with a weak D call TRBD2 (6 bases). Germline CDR1 SGHVS, CDR2 FQNEAQ. Trimming took 1 base from V and 3 from J, leaving 7 bases between them. This CDR3 has 13 residues. CDR3 loop: CASSLVGGYEQYF. CDR3 nucleotide sequence: TGTGCCAGCAGCTTAGTGGGGGGCTACGAGCAGTACTTC.

This chain connects TRBV7-2 to TRBJ1-2; 7 bases fit TRBD1. The V and J ends lost 5 bases and 8 bases, in that order; junction bases with no gene match: 14. Germline CDR1 is SGHTA and CDR2 is FQGNSA. The CDR3 has 15 residues. As DNA, the CDR3 is TGTGCCAGCAGCCCTCGGGACAGCCAGGCGAGAGGCTACACCTTC. Its protein is CASSPRDSQARGYTF.

The chain has TRBV30 and TRBJ1-2, with TRBD1 as a possible D gene (5 bases). Per the germline V gene, CDR1 is GTSNPN and CDR2 is SVGIG (reference sequence). The CDR3 extends over 15 amino acids. Trimming removed 0 bases at V and 7 bases at J, with 18 bases between. For the CDR3, the DNA is TGTGCCTGGAGTGTACGTCCCGGGCAGGGACGTGGCTACACCTTC. Protein product: CAWSVRPGQGRGYTF.

This clone was picked up one time. The genes are TRBV7-3 and TRBJ2-3; the D gene could be TRBD1 or TRBD2 (6 bases each). CDR1 and CDR2 from the germline V gene are SGHTA and FQGTGA. Trimming removed 8 bases from V and 0 bases from J, with 15 bases in between. This CDR3 has 15 residues. The CDR3 sequence is CASDGGSLSTDTQYF. The CDR3 DNA reads as TGTGCCAGCGACGGGGGCTCCCTAAGCACAGATACGCAGTATTTT.

In its sample, this clone was seen once. This chain links TRBV28 with TRBJ2-7; TRBD2 is a possible D gene (5 bases). V lost 7 bases and J 2 bases, leaving 15 bases between the germline ends. This CDR3 has 14 residues. Germline V gene sequence: CDR1 MDHEN, CDR2 SYDVKM. CDR3 DNA: TGTGCCAGCATCGCCCGGGATTCCACCTACGAGCAGTACTTC. Translation: CASIARDSTYEQYF.

The chain is built from TRBV30 and TRBJ2-7; 9 bases are shared with TRBD1. The J segment lost 4 bases and the V segment lost 3 bases, leaving 4 bases of the junction unmatched. Germline V gives CDR1 GTSNPN, CDR2 SVGIG (reference sequence). This CDR3 comprises 13 residues. The CDR3: CAWRDRGHYEQYF. The CDR3, as DNA: TGTGCCTGGAGGGACAGGGGACATTACGAGCAGTACTTC.

This clone has only a few counts. The chain recombines TRBV30 with TRBJ1-1; tentatively, D is TRBD1 (6 bases). This CDR3 comprises 12 residues. Trimming took off 5 bases at V and 2 bases at J, with 9 bases between the two ends. Per the germline V gene, CDR1 is GTSNPN and CDR2 is SVGIG (reference sequence). This chain's CDR3 is CAWGQRNTEAFF. Written as DNA, the CDR3 is TGTGCCTGGGGACAGAGAAACACTGAAGCTTTCTTT. Supplemented by reference TRBV30 and TRBJ1-1, the full variable domain reads SQTIHQWPATLVQPVGSPLSLECTVEGTSNPNLYWYRQAAGRGLQLLFYSVGIGQISSEVPQNLSASRPQDRQFILSSKKLLLSDSGFYLCAWGQRNTEAFFGQGTRLTVV.

The rearrangement links TRBV29-1 to TRBJ2-5, with 10 nucleotides matching TRBD2. The CDR3 has 17 amino acids. The germline gives CDR1 SQVTM, CDR2 ANQGSEA. V lost 4 bases and J lost 5; bases outside the gene matches: 16. CDR3 protein: CSVGPSGGATRGETQYF. CDR3 sequence (DNA): TGCAGCGTTGGCCCTAGCGGGGGAGCCACACGGGGGGAGACCCAGTACTTC. The full variable domain, completed using reference TRBV29-1 and TRBJ2-5, is SAVISQKPSRDICQRGTSLTIQCQVDSQVTMMFWYRQQPGQSLTLIATANQGSEATYESGFVIDKFPISRPNLTFSTLTVSNMSPEDSSIYLCSVGPSGGATRGETQYFGPGTRLLVL.

This clone was recorded a few times. V and J are TRBV5-1 and TRBJ2-2, with D unclear. V lost 3 bases, J lost 6 bases, and 12 bases lay in between. CDR1 and CDR2 (germline): SGHRS, YFSETQ. The CDR3 loop spans 14 amino acids. CDR3 DNA: TGCGCCAGCAGCTCGAATTCAGGATCCGGGGAGCTGTTTTTT. Translated: CASSSNSGSGELFF.

The chain joins TRBV19 to TRBJ1-1, with 10 bases that match TRBD1. In germline, CDR1 is LNHDA, CDR2 SQIVND (reference sequence). This CDR3 contains 16 residues. The trim removed 5 bases at V and 2 bases at J, leaving 8 bases unmatched. The CDR3 spells CASSDRDRGYNTEAFF. In DNA, the CDR3 is TGTGCCAGTAGTGACCGGGACAGGGGATACAACACTGAAGCTTTCTTT. The variable domain in full, with the rest retrieved from reference TRBV19 and TRBJ1-1, is DGGITQSPKYLFRKEGQNVTLSCEQNLNHDAMYWYRQDPGQGLRLIYYSQIVNDFQKGDIAEGYSVSREKKESFPLTVTSAQKNPTAFYLCASSDRDRGYNTEAFFGQGTRLTVV.

J is TRBJ1-6 and V is TRBV6-5, with D unresolved. The CDR3 spans 13 residues. Germline V gene sequence: CDR1 MNHEY, CDR2 SVGAGI. V shed 8 bases and J shed 7 bases, with 12 bases lying between them. The CDR3 loop reads CASSRTLNSPLHF. CDR3 DNA: TGTGCCAGCTCTCGGACTCTAAATTCACCCCTCCACTTT.

The chain recombines TRBV4-2 with TRBJ2-5; a weak D match, TRBD2 (6 bases). Germline V gene sequence: CDR1 LGHNA, CDR2 YNFKEQ. The CDR3 covers 14 residues. Trimming removed 2 bases from V and 4 bases from J, with 11 bases in between. DNA of the CDR3: TGTGCCAGCAGCCAACGTAGCGGAGTAGAGACCCAGTACTTC. Translating it yields CASSQRSGVETQYF.